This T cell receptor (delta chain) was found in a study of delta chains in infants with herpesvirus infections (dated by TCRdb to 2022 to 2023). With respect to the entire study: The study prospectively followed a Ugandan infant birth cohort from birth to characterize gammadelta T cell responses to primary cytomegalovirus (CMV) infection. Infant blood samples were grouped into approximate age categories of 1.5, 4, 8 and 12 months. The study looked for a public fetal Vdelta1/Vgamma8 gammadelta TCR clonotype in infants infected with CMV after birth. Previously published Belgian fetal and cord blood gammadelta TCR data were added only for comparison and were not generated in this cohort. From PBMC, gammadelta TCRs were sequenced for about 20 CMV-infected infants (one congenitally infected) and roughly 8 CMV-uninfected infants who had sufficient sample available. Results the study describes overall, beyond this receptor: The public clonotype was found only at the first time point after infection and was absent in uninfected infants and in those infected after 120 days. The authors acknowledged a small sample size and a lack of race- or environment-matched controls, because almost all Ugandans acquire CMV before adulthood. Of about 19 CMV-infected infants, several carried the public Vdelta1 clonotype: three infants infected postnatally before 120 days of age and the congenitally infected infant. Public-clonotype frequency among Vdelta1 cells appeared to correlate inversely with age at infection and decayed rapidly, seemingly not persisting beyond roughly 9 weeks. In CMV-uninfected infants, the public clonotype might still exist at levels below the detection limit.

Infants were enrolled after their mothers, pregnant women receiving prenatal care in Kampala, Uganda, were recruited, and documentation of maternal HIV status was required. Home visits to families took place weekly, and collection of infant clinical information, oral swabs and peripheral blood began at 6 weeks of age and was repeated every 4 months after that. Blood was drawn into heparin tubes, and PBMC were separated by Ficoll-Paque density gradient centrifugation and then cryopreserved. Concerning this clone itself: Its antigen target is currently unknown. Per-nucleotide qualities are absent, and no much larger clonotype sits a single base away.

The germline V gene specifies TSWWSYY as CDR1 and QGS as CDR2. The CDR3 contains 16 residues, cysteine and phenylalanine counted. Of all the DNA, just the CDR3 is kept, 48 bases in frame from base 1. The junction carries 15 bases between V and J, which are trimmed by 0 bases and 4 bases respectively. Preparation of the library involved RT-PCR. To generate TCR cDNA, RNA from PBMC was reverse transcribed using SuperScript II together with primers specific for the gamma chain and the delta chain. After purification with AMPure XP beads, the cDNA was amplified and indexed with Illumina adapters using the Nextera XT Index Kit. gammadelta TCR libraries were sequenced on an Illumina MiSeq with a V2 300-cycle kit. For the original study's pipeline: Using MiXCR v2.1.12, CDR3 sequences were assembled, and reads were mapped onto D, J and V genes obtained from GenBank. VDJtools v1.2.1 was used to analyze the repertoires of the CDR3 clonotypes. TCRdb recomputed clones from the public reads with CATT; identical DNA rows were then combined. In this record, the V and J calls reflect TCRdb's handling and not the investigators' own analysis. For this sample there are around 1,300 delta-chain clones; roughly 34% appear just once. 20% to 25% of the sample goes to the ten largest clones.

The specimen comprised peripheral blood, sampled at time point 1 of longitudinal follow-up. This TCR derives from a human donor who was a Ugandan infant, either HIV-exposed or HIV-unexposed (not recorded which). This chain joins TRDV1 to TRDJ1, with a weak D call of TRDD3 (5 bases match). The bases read TGTGCTCTTGGGGAACTATGGTACGCGGGGGGCGATAAACTCATCTTT. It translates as CALGELWYAGGDKLIF.